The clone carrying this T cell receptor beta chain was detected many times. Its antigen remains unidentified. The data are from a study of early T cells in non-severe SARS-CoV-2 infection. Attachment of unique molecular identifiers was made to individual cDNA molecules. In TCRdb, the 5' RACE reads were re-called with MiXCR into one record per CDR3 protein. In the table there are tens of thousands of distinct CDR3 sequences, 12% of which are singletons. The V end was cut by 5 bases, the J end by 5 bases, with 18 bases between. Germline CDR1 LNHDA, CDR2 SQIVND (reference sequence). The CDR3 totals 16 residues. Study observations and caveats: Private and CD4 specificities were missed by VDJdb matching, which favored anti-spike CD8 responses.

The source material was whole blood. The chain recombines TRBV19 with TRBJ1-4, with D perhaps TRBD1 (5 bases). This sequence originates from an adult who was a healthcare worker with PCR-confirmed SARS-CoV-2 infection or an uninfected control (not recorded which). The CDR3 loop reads CASSPPSGTANEKLFF. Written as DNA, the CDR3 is TGTGCCAGTAGTCCTCCCTCCGGGACGGCGAATGAAAAACTGTTTTTT.